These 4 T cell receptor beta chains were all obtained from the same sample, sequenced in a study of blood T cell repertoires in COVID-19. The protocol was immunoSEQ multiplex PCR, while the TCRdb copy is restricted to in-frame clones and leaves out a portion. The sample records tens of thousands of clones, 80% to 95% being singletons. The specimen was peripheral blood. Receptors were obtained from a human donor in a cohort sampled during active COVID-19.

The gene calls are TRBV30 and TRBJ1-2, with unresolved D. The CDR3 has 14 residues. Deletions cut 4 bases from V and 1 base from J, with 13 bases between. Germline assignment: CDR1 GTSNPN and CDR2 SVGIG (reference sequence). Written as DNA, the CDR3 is TGTGCCTGGACTGGTCGCGCGGGTAACTATGGCTACACCTTC. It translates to CAWTGRAGNYGYTF.

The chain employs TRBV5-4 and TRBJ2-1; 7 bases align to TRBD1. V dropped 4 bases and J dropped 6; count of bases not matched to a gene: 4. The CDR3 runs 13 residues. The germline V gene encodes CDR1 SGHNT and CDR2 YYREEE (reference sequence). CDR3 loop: CASSASGGNEQFF. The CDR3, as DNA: TGTGCCAGCAGCGCTTCAGGGGGCAATGAGCAGTTCTTC.

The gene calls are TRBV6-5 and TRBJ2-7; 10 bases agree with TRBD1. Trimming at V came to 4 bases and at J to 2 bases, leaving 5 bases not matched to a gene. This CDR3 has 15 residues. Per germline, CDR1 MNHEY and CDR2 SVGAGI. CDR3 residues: CASSSAGQGPYEQYF. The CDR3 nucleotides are TGTGCCAGCAGTTCCGCGGGACAGGGGCCCTACGAGCAGTACTTC.

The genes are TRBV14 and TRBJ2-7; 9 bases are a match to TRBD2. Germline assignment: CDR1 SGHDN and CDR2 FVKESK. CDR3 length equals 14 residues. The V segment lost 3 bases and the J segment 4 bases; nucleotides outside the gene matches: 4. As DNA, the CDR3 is TGTGCCAGCAGCCAGCGGGAGGGCCCGTACGAGCAGTACTTC. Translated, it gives CASSQREGPYEQYF.